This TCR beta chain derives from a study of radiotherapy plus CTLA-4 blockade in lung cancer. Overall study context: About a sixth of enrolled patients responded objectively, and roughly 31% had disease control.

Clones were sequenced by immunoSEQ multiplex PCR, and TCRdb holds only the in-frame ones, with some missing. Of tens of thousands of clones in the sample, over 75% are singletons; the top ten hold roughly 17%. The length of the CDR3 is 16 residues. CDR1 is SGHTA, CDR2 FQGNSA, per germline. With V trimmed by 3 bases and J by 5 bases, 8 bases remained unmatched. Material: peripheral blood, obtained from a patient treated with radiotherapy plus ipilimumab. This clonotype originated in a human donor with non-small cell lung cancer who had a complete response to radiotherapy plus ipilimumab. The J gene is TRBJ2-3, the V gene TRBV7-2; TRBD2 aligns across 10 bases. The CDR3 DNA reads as TGTGCCAGCAGCTTCCTTTCTAGCGGGAGAGGAGATACGCAGTATTTT. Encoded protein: CASSFLSSGRGDTQYF.